These 8 T cell receptor beta chains originate from one sample sequenced in a study of cytomegalovirus exposure and HLA in healthy donors (dated by TCRdb to about 2017). The library was generated by the immunoSEQ multiplex PCR assay. The multiplex PCR relied on a mix of 60 forward primers for TCR Vbeta segments and 13 reverse primers for TCR Jbeta segments. The clones in this table, taken by TCRdb from immuneACCESS, are in-frame only. Not every clone is retained; where verified, under half of the shortfall comes from an unresolved V gene, and the cause of the rest is unknown. This sample holds around 130,000 clones; about 80% were observed only once. Together, the top ten hold 1% of the sample. Source material: PBMCs. The receptors were gathered from a man aged 35 to 55 in good health and CMV-seronegative.

J is TRBJ2-5 and V is TRBV7-2; TRBD1 might be the D (6 bases). Germline lookup yields CDR1 SGHTA and CDR2 FQGNSA. The CDR3 extends over 14 amino acids. V lost 3 bases to trimming and J lost 0 bases, with 8 bases between them. CDR3 in amino acids: CASSLGADQETQYF. For the CDR3, the DNA is TGTGCCAGCAGCTTGGGGGCAGACCAAGAGACCCAGTACTTC.

The chain carries TRBV7-2 and TRBJ1-5, with D perhaps matching TRBD1 (6 bases). CDR1 is SGHTA, CDR2 FQGNSA, per germline. CDR3 size: 17 residues. Trimming took off 2 bases at V and 2 bases at J, with 16 bases between the two ends. The DNA for the CDR3 is TGTGCCAGCAGCTTAAGGGGGGGAGGCCTGGGCAATCAGCCCCAGCATTTT. Translation: CASSLRGGGLGNQPQHF.

The chain couples TRBV15 to TRBJ1-1, with D tentatively TRBD1 (6 bases). The CDR3 consists of 17 residues. The V and J ends lost 1 base and 1 base respectively, with 16 bases between them. Looked up from germline, CDR1 is LNHNV and CDR2 is YYDKDF (reference sequence). The CDR3 sequence: CATSRGFAGAGNTEAFF. The CDR3 DNA is TGTGCCACCAGCAGAGGTTTTGCAGGGGCAGGGAACACTGAAGCTTTCTTT.

The chain couples TRBV15 to TRBJ2-3, with D possibly matching TRBD2 (5 bases). V gave up 0 bases and J gave up 0 bases, with 10 bases separating them. This CDR3 region has 16 residues. In germline, CDR1 is LNHNV, CDR2 YYDKDF (reference sequence). This CDR3 is CATSRDRAVSTDTQYF. CDR3 bases: TGTGCCACCAGCAGAGACAGAGCGGTGAGCACAGATACGCAGTATTTT. Combining the CDR3 with reference TRBV15 and TRBJ2-3 gives the whole variable domain DAMVIQNPRYQVTQFGKPVTLSCSQTLNHNVMYWYQQKSSQAPKLLFHYYDKDFNNEADTPDNFQSRRPNTSFCFLDIRSPGLGDTAMYLCATSRDRAVSTDTQYFGPGTRLTVL.

This clone was observed once. CDR3 sequence reads: CASTAGPSLVSTDTQYF. Here the CDR3 DNA reads TGTGCCAGTACCGCGGGACCATCCCTCGTTAGCACAGATACGCAGTATTTT. The chain links TRBV19 to TRBJ2-3; the D gene is possibly TRBD2 (6 bases). The length of the CDR3 is 17 residues. V lost 7 bases and J 0 bases, leaving 20 bases between the germline ends. From germline, CDR1 is LNHDA and CDR2 SQIVND (reference sequence). Complete variable domain (other parts from reference TRBV19 and TRBJ2-3): DGGITQSPKYLFRKEGQNVTLSCEQNLNHDAMYWYRQDPGQGLRLIYYSQIVNDFQKGDIAEGYSVSREKKESFPLTVTSAQKNPTAFYLCASTAGPSLVSTDTQYFGPGTRLTVL.

The rearrangement uses TRBV7-7 and TRBJ2-1, with D possibly being TRBD2 (6 bases). The CDR3 is made up of 13 amino acids. The V end lost 1 base, the J end lost 5 bases, and 6 bases lay between the germline ends. CDR1 is SSHAT, CDR2 FNYEAQ, per germline (reference sequence). The CDR3 here is CASSLGTNNEQFF. CDR3 nucleotides: TGTGCCAGCAGCTTAGGGACTAACAATGAGCAGTTCTTC. Full variable domain (missing parts from reference TRBV7-7 and TRBJ2-1): GAGVSQSPRYKVTKRGQDVTLRCDPISSHATLYWYQQALGQGPEFLTYFNYEAQPDKSGLPSDRFSAERPEGSISTLTIQRTEQRDSAMYRCASSLGTNNEQFFGPGTRLTVL.

The chain joins TRBV19 to TRBJ2-5, with a possible D match to TRBD1 (5 bases). Trimming took 4 bases from V and 4 from J, leaving 25 bases between them. The CDR3 length is 18 residues. The V gene's germline CDR1 is LNHDA and CDR2 SQIVND (reference sequence). The CDR3 DNA reads TGTGCCAGTAGTAGGAACCCCGGGCCCTCCAGGGTGTCAGAGACCCAGTACTTC. This encodes CASSRNPGPSRVSETQYF.

The chain is built from TRBV14 and TRBJ2-5, with 10 nucleotides matching TRBD2. CDR1 SGHDN and CDR2 FVKESK come from the germline V gene. The CDR3 loop spans 16 amino acids. Trimming cost V 2 bases and J 0 bases; bases outside gene matches: 3. The CDR3: CASSQRTSGYQETQYF. CDR3 DNA sequence: TGTGCCAGCAGCCAAAGGACTAGCGGCTACCAAGAGACCCAGTACTTC. Full variable domain (remainder filled in from reference TRBV14 and TRBJ2-5): EAGVTQFPSHSVIEKGQTVTLRCDPISGHDNLYWYRRVMGKEIKFLLHFVKESKQDESGMPNNRFLAERTGGTYSTLKVQPAELEDSGVYFCASSQRTSGYQETQYFGPGTRLLVL.